Following are 18 T cell receptor beta chains from one sample sequenced in a study of shared clonotypes between healthy human individuals (dated by TCRdb to the early 2020s). The library was obtained by the immunoSEQ multiplex PCR assay. TCRdb provides this immuneACCESS table in a form limited to in-frame rearrangements. Some clones are lacking; in checked studies, under half of them reflect an unresolved V gene, and why the rest are absent is not known. Within this sample are 1.4 million to 1.5 million clones, with roughly 95% of them counted one time only. The ten biggest clones cover 1% to 1.5% of the sample. Sequenced input: naive CD4+ T cells sorted from blood. This specimen's cell subset or site label, per the study, means: CD45RA+ positively selected. Source of these receptors: a man aged 25 to 40 in good health.

The CDR3 nucleotides read TGTGCCAGTACCACCCGTCCACAGGGCCTTCGTATTCGCTACACCTTC. Translating gives CASTTRPQGLRIRYTF. The V and J genes are TRBV19 and TRBJ1-2, with D tentatively TRBD1 (6 bases). The CDR3 length is 16 residues. Germline assignment: CDR1 LNHDA and CDR2 SQIVND (reference sequence). V dropped 7 bases and J dropped 9 bases, with 27 bases sitting between them.

This rearrangement joins TRBV5-1 to TRBJ2-7, with D hard to call. CDR1 is SGHRS and CDR2 is YFSETQ in the germline V gene. The CDR3 extends over 13 amino acids. V lost 0 bases and J 2 bases, leaving 6 bases between the germline ends. CDR3 protein: CASSLEATYEQYF. The CDR3 DNA sequence: TGCGCCAGCAGCTTGGAGGCAACCTACGAGCAGTACTTC.

V gene TRBV7-8 combines with J gene TRBJ1-4; 7 bases match TRBD1. The CDR3 is 12 residues long. The trim removed 1 base at V and 10 bases at J, leaving 0 bases unmatched. Germline V gene lookup returns CDR1 SGHVS and CDR2 FQNEAQ. CDR3 sequence (DNA): TGTGCCAGCAGCTTAGACAGGGGAAAACTGTTTTTT. Protein product: CASSLDRGKLFF.

In regard to this clone: One end of the junction is discordant with germline, which a read error may explain. This chain uses TRBV9 with TRBJ2-7; the match to TRBD2 covers 11 bases. CDR1 SGDLS and CDR2 YYNGEE come from the germline V gene. The CDR3 consists of 15 residues. DNA for the CDR3: TGTGCCAGCAGCAAAAGGACTAGCGGGTTCTACGGGCAGTACTTC. It specifies CASSKRTSGFYGQYF. Supplemented by reference TRBV9 and TRBJ2-7, the full variable domain reads DSGVTQTPKHLITATGQRVTLRCSPRSGDLSVYWYQQSLDQGLQFLIQYYNGEERAKGNILERFSAQQFPDLHSELNLSSLELGDSALYFCASSKRTSGFYGQYFGPGTRLTVT.

V is TRBV2 and J is TRBJ1-2, with D possibly being TRBD1 (6 bases). Germline values: CDR1 SNHLY, CDR2 FYNNEI. V lost 0 bases and J lost 10, with 9 bases in between. The length of the CDR3 is 12 residues. DNA of the CDR3: TGTGCCAGCAGTGAAGCGCGGGACACCTACACCTTC. This gives the protein CASSEARDTYTF.

In DNA form, the CDR3 reads TGCGCCAGCCTAAAACAGGGCTCAAACACCGGGGAGCTGTTTTTT. Amino acid sequence: CASLKQGSNTGELFF. The rearrangement joins TRBV5-1 to TRBJ2-2, with D tentatively TRBD1 (6 bases). Germline CDR1 SGHRS, CDR2 YFSETQ. The CDR3 is 15 residues long. The V end lost 7 bases, the J end lost 2 bases, and 15 bases lay between the germline ends.

The genes are TRBV9 and TRBJ2-5, with 7 bases lining up with TRBD2. Per the germline V gene, CDR1 is SGDLS and CDR2 is YYNGEE. The V and J ends lost 0 bases and 4 bases, in that order; junction bases with no gene match: 12. There are 17 residues in the CDR3. Here the CDR3 reads CASSVDPLGGRLETQYF. The CDR3 nucleotides read TGTGCCAGCAGCGTAGACCCCTTGGGCGGGAGATTAGAGACCCAGTACTTC.

The chain combines TRBV28 with TRBJ2-1; TRBD1 agrees at 7 bases. The CDR3 has 15 amino acids. V trimming: 6 bases; J trimming: 5 bases; junction bases outside the gene matches: 10. Germline CDR1 is MDHEN and CDR2 is SYDVKM. CDR3: CASRKRGQPDNEQFF. The CDR3 region has the DNA TGTGCCAGCAGGAAAAGGGGACAGCCAGACAATGAGCAGTTCTTC.

The gene calls are TRBV5-4 and TRBJ2-3, with a weak D call TRBD2 (6 bases). Germline CDR1 reads SGHNT; CDR2 reads YYREEE (reference sequence). The CDR3 has 16 residues. Trimming stripped 4 bases from V and 11 bases from J, with 26 bases between. CDR3 in amino acids: CASSPGRTNSPYQQYF. The CDR3 nucleotides read TGTGCCAGCAGCCCTGGGAGGACAAACTCCCCCTACCAGCAGTATTTT.

V gene TRBV27 combines with J gene TRBJ1-2; D is unresolved. This CDR3 spans 15 amino acids. The germline V gene has CDR1 MNHEY and CDR2 SMNVEV (reference sequence). Trimming took 4 bases from V and 4 from J, leaving 16 bases between them. CDR3 region: CASSSRRDRGYGYTF. As DNA, the CDR3 is TGTGCCAGCAGTTCGCGGAGGGATCGTGGCTATGGCTACACCTTC.

The chain is built from TRBV27 and TRBJ2-7, with 10 bases identical to TRBD1. Unmatched junction bases numbered 11, after V lost 3 bases and J lost 0 bases. The CDR3 spans 18 residues. Germline-derived CDR1 and CDR2 are MNHEY and SMNVEV (reference sequence). The CDR3 DNA reads TGTGCCAGCAGTTTGTTGGTCGGCCGGACAGGGGGCTCCTACGAGCAGTACTTC. Its translation is CASSLLVGRTGGSYEQYF.

V and J are TRBV28 and TRBJ1-5, with TRBD1 matching over 8 bases. Germline CDR1 MDHEN, CDR2 SYDVKM. This CDR3 has 15 residues. Losses at the gene ends were 2 bases for V and 7 bases for J; bases not matched to a gene: 7. The CDR3 sequence is CASSLPDRESQPQHF. The CDR3 nucleotides read TGTGCCAGCAGTTTACCGGACAGGGAATCGCAGCCCCAGCATTTT.

The chain uses TRBV18 and TRBJ2-1; no definite D call. The CDR3 totals 13 residues. From germline, CDR1 is KGHSH and CDR2 LQKENI. Trimming removed 3 bases from V and 6 bases from J, with 9 bases in between. CDR3 region: CASSPASTNEQFF. CDR3 in DNA: TGTGCCAGCTCACCGGCTTCTACCAATGAGCAGTTCTTC.

The V gene is TRBV5-4, the J gene TRBJ2-7, with 9 bases that match TRBD1. The CDR3 is made up of 15 amino acids. V shed 4 bases, J shed 5 bases, and the junction held 10 bases outside the gene matches. Germline-derived CDR1 and CDR2 are SGHNT and YYREEE (reference sequence). This chain's CDR3 is CASSLPDRGGNEQYF. The CDR3 region has the DNA TGTGCCAGCAGCCTCCCGGACAGGGGAGGCAACGAGCAGTACTTC.

This chain links TRBV10-1 with TRBJ2-2; tentatively, D is TRBD1 (6 bases). The CDR3 has 15 residues. CDR1 and CDR2 (germline): WNHNN, SYGVQD (reference sequence). The V gene lost 2 bases and the J gene lost 3 bases, with 10 bases spanning the gap. CDR3 nucleotides: TGCGCCAGCAGTGAGGCCAGGGGTGACACCGGGGAGCTGTTTTTT. The encoded protein is CASSEARGDTGELFF.

The CDR3 region has the DNA TGTGCCATCAGTGAGTTTAGGGCCGAAAATCAGCCCCAGCATTTT. Its translation: CAISEFRAENQPQHF. V usage is TRBV10-3 and J usage is TRBJ1-5, with no clear D. The CDR3 sequence is 15 residues long. V lost 1 base to trimming and J lost 4 bases, with 11 bases between them. Germline V CDR1 and CDR2: ENHRY, SYGVKD.

This clone has a single count. This chain joins TRBV4-1 and TRBJ2-2, with TRBD1 matching 12 bases. The CDR3 extends over 21 amino acids. Germline V gene data show CDR1 as MGHRA and CDR2 as YSYEKL. Trimming took 1 base from V and 6 from J; bases not matched to a gene: 18. DNA of the CDR3: TGCGCCAGCAGCCAAGCGGTGACAAACCGGGACAGGGGGCGATTGGCCGGGGAGCTGTTTTTT. Translation: CASSQAVTNRDRGRLAGELFF.

The rearrangement joins TRBV9 to TRBJ2-7; 8 bases fit TRBD2. V lost 0 bases, J lost 4 bases, and 6 bases stayed unmatched. Per germline, CDR1 SGDLS and CDR2 YYNGEE. The CDR3 has 15 amino acids. CDR3 bases: TGTGCCAGCAGCGTAGCTTCAGCGGGAGAGTACGAGCAGTACTTC. Translating it yields CASSVASAGEYEQYF.